The 28 T cell receptor beta chains reported below all come from one sample, sequenced in a study of T cells in Graves' hyperthyroidism and ophthalmopathy. RNA transcripts were the template for amplifying TCR beta CDR3 regions. TCR CDR3 regions were first amplified by RT-PCR with HTBI primers. MiXCR, applied by TCRdb to the multiplex PCR reads, yields one record per CDR3 protein. The sample carries a few hundred thousand distinct CDR3 sequences, around 42% recorded once. Sequences were obtained from peripheral blood or thyroid tissue (not recorded which). All receptors derive from a woman between 18 and 30 years old with Graves' hyperthyroidism.

The CDR3 DNA sequence: TGTGCCAGCAGCTTCCGGCCGAGGATAGAGCTCTACGAGCAGTACTTC. Protein sequence: CASSFRPRIELYEQYF. The V and J genes are TRBV11-3 and TRBJ2-7; D not resolved. Germline loops: CDR1 SGHNT, CDR2 YENEEA. The CDR3 sequence is 16 residues long. Trimming left V 3 bases short and J 3 bases short, with 18 bases between.

This clonotype came up many times. The chain joins TRBV7-2 to TRBJ2-7; D may be TRBD2 (6 bases). The germline gives CDR1 SGHTA, CDR2 FQGNSA. The CDR3 contains 13 residues. V lost 5 bases to trimming and J lost 4 bases, with 12 bases between them. The DNA of the CDR3 is TGTGCCAGCAGCGTGACTAGTTTTTACGAGCAGTACTTC. Encoded protein: CASSVTSFYEQYF.

Comments on this clonotype: A much larger clone differs by one base, so this may be a read error. The rearrangement joins TRBV9 to TRBJ2-7, with D perhaps TRBD2 (5 bases). CDR3 length: 14 residues. Per germline, CDR1 SGDLS and CDR2 YYNGEE. Deletions cut 7 bases from V and 2 bases from J, with 16 bases between. The CDR3 nucleotides are TGTGCCAGCGGCGCCCGTGGGCGGGCCTACGAGCAGTACTTC. It encodes CASGARGRAYEQYF.

This sequence joins TRBV18 and TRBJ1-3, with a tentative D call TRBD1 (5 bases). The germline V gene has CDR1 KGHSH and CDR2 LQKENI. The ends were cut back, 2 bases at V and 0 bases at J, with 17 bases in the middle. The CDR3 loop spans 18 amino acids. The CDR3: CASSPTREWKGSGNTIYF. The DNA for the CDR3 is TGTGCCAGCTCACCAACCAGGGAATGGAAGGGCTCTGGAAACACCATATATTTT. The variable domain in full, with the rest retrieved from reference TRBV18 and TRBJ1-3, is NAGVMQNPRHLVRRRGQEARLRCSPMKGHSHVYWYRQLPEEGLKFMVYLQKENIIDESGMPKERFSAEFPKEGPSILRIQQVVRGDSAAYFCASSPTREWKGSGNTIYFGEGSWLTVV.

As concerns this clonotype: This may be a read error: a much more frequent sequence differs by one nucleotide. The V and J genes are TRBV7-6 and TRBJ2-5; 7 nucleotides line up with TRBD1. CDR1 SGHVS and CDR2 FNYEAQ come from the germline V gene. After removal of 5 bases from V and 5 bases from J, the junction contained 8 bases not matched to a gene. This CDR3 spans 14 amino acids. The CDR3 DNA reads as TGTGCCAGCAGCCCCGCAGGGGGTCTGGAGACCCAGTACTTC. It is translated as CASSPAGGLETQYF.

Notes on this clonotype: This clone may be a read error of a much larger clone one base away. The V call is TRBV24-1, the J call TRBJ2-7; TRBD1 or TRBD2 may be the D gene (5 bases each). The CDR3 extends over 12 amino acids. CDR1 is KGHDR and CDR2 is SFDVKD in the germline V gene. The CDR3 here is CASSEWGNEQYF. The CDR3 DNA is TGTGCCAGCAGTGAATGGGGGAATGAGCAGTACTTC.

Of note for this clonotype: The CDR3 end shows no conserved phenylalanine or tryptophan, and so a read error is likely. The DNA is omitted, as the CDR3 cannot be located on it reliably, and the CDR3 follows TCRdb's listing. CDR3 in amino acids: CASSVATS. The rearrangement joins TRBV9 to TRBJ2-7. Germline CDR1 is SGDLS and CDR2 is YYNGEE. A total of 8 residues make up the CDR3, ends included.

This clonotype was counted at least ten times. The rearrangement uses TRBV5-1 and TRBJ1-1, with D perhaps TRBD1 (5 bases). The germline V and J ends were trimmed by 0 bases and 3 bases, with 12 bases remaining between them. Germline lookup yields CDR1 SGHRS and CDR2 YFSETQ. The CDR3 has 15 amino acids. CDR3 loop: CASSLGDSFYTEAFF. CDR3 in DNA: TGCGCCAGCAGCTTGGGCGACAGCTTCTACACTGAAGCTTTCTTT.

The table lists this clonotype with many counts. This sequence joins TRBV29-1 and TRBJ1-1; weak D call: TRBD1 (6 bases). The germline CDR1 and CDR2 sequences are SQVTM and ANQGSEA. Between the trimmed V and J ends, which lost 2 bases and 1 base, there was a span of 11 bases. This CDR3 has 14 residues. The CDR3 spells CSVEKGHQNTEAFF. In nucleotides, the CDR3 is TGCAGCGTTGAAAAGGGACACCAGAACACTGAAGCTTTCTTT.

The chain uses TRBV7-9 and TRBJ1-3, with D perhaps matching TRBD1 (5 bases). V lost 1 base and J lost 8, with 18 bases in between. This CDR3 region has 16 residues. Germline values: CDR1 SEHNR, CDR2 FQNEAQ (reference sequence). CDR3 loop: CASSLGQPERGYTIYF. The CDR3 bases are TGTGCCAGCAGCTTAGGACAGCCTGAGCGTGGCTACACCATATATTTT.

CDR3 amino acids: CATSSDRGTSGANVLTF. The CDR3 coding sequence is TGTGCCACCAGCAGTGACAGGGGAACGTCTGGGGCCAACGTCCTGACTTTC. This chain joins TRBV15 and TRBJ2-6; 8 bases are a match to TRBD1. Unmatched junction bases numbered 5, after V lost 3 bases and J lost 1 base. Germline loops: CDR1 LNHNV, CDR2 YYDKDF (reference sequence). The CDR3 is 17 residues long.

V gene TRBV20-1 combines with J gene TRBJ1-2; D gene ambiguous. This CDR3 is built from 10 residues. Germline CDR1 and CDR2: DFQATT and SNEGSKA (reference sequence). Trimming removed 6 bases at V and 7 bases at J, with 9 bases between. Here the CDR3 DNA reads TGCAGTGCCTATCCCCCTGGCTACACCTTC. Its protein is CSAYPPGYTF.

The chain carries TRBV12-3 or TRBV12-4 and TRBJ1-5; a weak D match, TRBD1 (6 bases). The CDR3 covers 14 residues. The V end lost 6 bases, the J end lost 1 base, and 10 bases lay between the germline ends. CDR3 sequence reads: CASSNRVSNQPQHF. Here the CDR3 DNA reads TGTGCCAGCAGCAACAGGGTAAGCAATCAGCCCCAGCATTTT.

The rearrangement uses TRBV30 and TRBJ2-2; TRBD1 matches 7 bases. J lost 3 bases, V lost 3 bases, and 4 bases had no gene match. CDR1 GTSNPN and CDR2 SVGIG come from the germline V gene (reference sequence). The CDR3 totals 14 residues. The CDR3 nucleotides are TGTGCCTGGAGAGACGGGACAGACACCGGGGAGCTGTTTTTT. The encoded protein is CAWRDGTDTGELFF.

This clonotype occurred many times. The chain employs TRBV13 and TRBJ1-6; tentatively, D is TRBD1 (6 bases). The CDR3 length is 14 residues. V lost 5 bases to trimming and J lost 4 bases, with 9 bases between them. CDR1 is PRHDT, CDR2 FYEKMQ, per germline (reference sequence). The CDR3 loop is CASSKQGYNSPLHF. In nucleotides, the CDR3 is TGTGCCAGCAGCAAACAGGGTTATAATTCACCCCTCCACTTT.

This clonotype was detected ten times or more. The chain links TRBV25-1 to TRBJ1-2; D ambiguous. This CDR3 spans 12 amino acids. From germline, CDR1 is MGHDK and CDR2 SYGVNS. Trimming took 7 bases from V and 10 from J, leaving 16 bases between them. The chain's CDR3 is CASTTDGSDYTF. CDR3 bases: TGTGCCAGCACCACCGACGGCAGTGACTACACCTTC.

The rearrangement joins TRBV29-1 to TRBJ2-3, with D perhaps TRBD2 (5 bases). The V and J ends lost 6 bases and 5 bases respectively, with 33 bases between them. The germline V gene encodes CDR1 SQVTM and CDR2 ANQGSEA. This CDR3 region has 19 residues. This CDR3 reads CSVLSQAGRSKLGRDTQYF. DNA of the CDR3: TGCAGCGTCCTGTCGCAGGCGGGTAGATCGAAACTAGGTAGAGATACGCAGTATTTT.

This sequence joins TRBV6-5 and TRBJ1-2, with 9 bases identical to TRBD1. Germline lookup yields CDR1 MNHEY and CDR2 SVGAGI. With 5 bases clipped from V and 5 bases from J, the junction kept 12 bases outside the gene matches. CDR3 length: 16 amino acids. The CDR3: CASSPRQGVTLYGYTF. In DNA form, the CDR3 reads TGTGCCAGCAGTCCAAGACAGGGGGTGACCCTTTATGGCTACACCTTC.

This rearrangement joins TRBV7-2 to TRBJ2-7; TRBD1 or TRBD2 may be the D gene (6 bases each). CDR3 size: 16 residues. The germline gives CDR1 SGHTA, CDR2 FQGNSA. Trimming left V 2 bases short and J 2 bases short, with 16 bases between. CDR3: CASSLRGSGVTYEQYF. The CDR3 nucleotides are TGTGCCAGCAGCTTAAGGGGGTCGGGAGTTACCTACGAGCAGTACTTC.

As to this clonotype: Given a much more abundant clone one base away, this may be a read error. V gene TRBV5-5 combines with J gene TRBJ1-2; D may be TRBD1 (5 bases). The CDR3 has 17 residues. The germline V gene has CDR1 SGHKS and CDR2 YYEKEE (reference sequence). V lost 4 bases and J 2 bases, leaving 21 bases between the germline ends. CDR3 DNA sequence: TGTGCCAGCAGCCATGAGGGCGAGGGGCGCCGAAACTATGGCTACACCTTC. This codes for CASSHEGEGRRNYGYTF.

This clonotype occurred many times. The chain is built from TRBV11-2 and TRBJ2-2; D is undetermined. V lost 1 base to trimming and J lost 3 bases, with 9 bases between them. The length of the CDR3 is 15 residues. Germline CDR1 SGHAT, CDR2 FQNNGV. In DNA form, the CDR3 reads TGTGCCAGCAGCTTAGCCCTCATAGACACCGGGGAGCTGTTTTTT. This encodes CASSLALIDTGELFF.

This clonotype was recorded many times. The chain uses TRBV12-3 or TRBV12-4 and TRBJ2-5; D remains unclear. V shed 6 bases and J shed 2 bases, with 13 bases lying between them. The CDR3 covers 14 residues. The CDR3 is CASSRNGAQETQYF. The CDR3, as DNA: TGTGCCAGCAGCCGAAACGGAGCACAAGAGACCCAGTACTTC.

This clonotype was detected ten times or more. The V call is TRBV6-5, the J call TRBJ2-7; 8 bases are a match to TRBD1. Germline loops: CDR1 MNHEY, CDR2 SVGAGI. The CDR3 consists of 15 residues. V was pared by 2 bases and J by 2 bases, with 5 bases of the junction left unmatched. This CDR3 reads CASSYAGTGTYEQYF. The CDR3 region has the DNA TGTGCCAGCAGTTACGCCGGGACAGGTACCTACGAGCAGTACTTC.

This clonotype was picked up many times. In DNA form, the CDR3 reads TGCAGCGTTGGGCGAGTGAACACTGAAGCTTTCTTT. It translates to CSVGRVNTEAFF. J is TRBJ1-1 and V is TRBV29-1; D is undetermined. The V gene lost 4 bases and the J gene lost 0 bases, with 6 bases spanning the gap. Looked up from germline, CDR1 is SQVTM and CDR2 is ANQGSEA. This CDR3 comprises 12 residues.

This clonotype was seen ten or more times. V and J are TRBV19 and TRBJ2-3; 10 bases fit TRBD2. Germline V CDR1 and CDR2: LNHDA, SQIVND (reference sequence). The CDR3 is made up of 15 amino acids. J gave up 4 bases and V 4 bases, and 5 bases lay outside the gene matches. The CDR3, as DNA: TGTGCCAGTAGTAAGTTCCTAGCGGGAGCAGATACGCAGTATTTT. It specifies CASSKFLAGADTQYF.

The chain has TRBV2 and TRBJ2-7; 12 bases align to TRBD2. Germline CDR1 reads SNHLY; CDR2 reads FYNNEI. The CDR3 has 15 amino acids. V lost 6 bases and J lost 7; bases outside the gene matches: 10. The DNA for the CDR3 is TGTGCCAGCAGGGGAAGACTAGCGGGAGTGGATGAGCAGTACTTC. Encoded protein: CASRGRLAGVDEQYF.

The chain recombines TRBV20-1 with TRBJ2-7; D perhaps matches TRBD2 (5 bases). The germline V and J ends were trimmed by 0 bases and 6 bases, with 9 bases remaining between them. From germline, CDR1 is DFQATT and CDR2 SNEGSKA (reference sequence). The length of the CDR3 is 12 residues. In DNA form, the CDR3 reads TGCAGTGCTAGAGAAACTAGTTTCGAGCAGTACTTC. It is translated as CSARETSFEQYF.

In its sample, this clonotype was seen once. This sequence joins TRBV7-3 and TRBJ2-7; D is possibly TRBD1 or TRBD2 (5 bases each). CDR1 SGHTA and CDR2 FQGTGA come from the germline V gene. This CDR3 has 11 amino acids. Trimming removed 8 bases at V and 3 bases at J, with 8 bases between. CDR3 coding DNA: TGTGCCAGCCGGGACGGCTACGAGCAGTACTTC. This gives the protein CASRDGYEQYF.